This T cell receptor beta chain was sequenced for a study of beta chain features in type 1 diabetes. Whole-study results and caveats: Moderate but significant shortening of TCRB CDR3s was recorded in all four CD4+ subsets from Type 1 diabetes patients. The naive, central memory and Treg TCRB repertoires showed an apparent similarity that was greater among patients than among healthy donors. Patients with type 1 diabetes carried fewer insertions and had more deletions at their VDJ junctions.

The CDR3 has 17 residues. V gave up 0 bases and J gave up 1 base; unmatched junction bases: 7. The V gene's germline CDR1 is GTSNPN and CDR2 SVGIG (reference sequence). Purities over 98% were achieved in all sorted populations. Note on this clone: The antigen remains undetermined.

Expressed TCRB transcripts got sequenced, as all isolated RNA was reverse transcribed. There were about 3.5 million reads on average in the naive, central memory and regulatory T cell samples. Assay used: immunoSEQ multiplex PCR; TCRdb lists only in-frame clones, some missing. The repertoire holds 300,000 to 400,000 clones, with 13% as singletons. The clonotype was recovered from a woman younger than 30 with type 1 diabetes. Sequenced: naive CD4+ T cells from blood. J is TRBJ2-2 and V is TRBV30, with TRBD2 matching over 8 bases. The CDR3 DNA follows: TGTGCCTGGAGTGTACATCGGCTAGCGGGGAACACCGGGGAGCTGTTTTTT. Its translation is CAWSVHRLAGNTGELFF.